This T cell receptor beta chain was identified in a study of cytomegalovirus exposure and HLA in healthy donors. Study-wide results and caveats: Usually a TCR sequence was rare, but some public TCRs were found in many donors. CMV antigen specificity of three CMV-associated chains was confirmed in vitro.

Both 60 Vbeta primers and 13 Jbeta primers went into the PCR. As handled by the study authors: Unique TCR beta chains numbered around 80 million in a later analysis, with approximately 10 million shared. Produced via immunoSEQ multiplex PCR; TCRdb's table is partial and in-frame only. D and trimming were read from the DNA, whereas the V and J calls and clone size are those reported in that table. Among 130,000 to 150,000 clones, roughly three quarters were seen once, and the ten largest hold 4.5% to 6.5%. Comments on this clone: Its antigen remains unidentified.

This TCR was recovered from a male donor in good health and CMV-seronegative. The specimen sequenced was PBMCs.

The CDR3 coding sequence is TGTGCCAGCAGTGTTCAGGGGGTTGAGACCCAGTACTTC. Residues: CASSVQGVETQYF. The genes are TRBV6-1 and TRBJ2-5; the match to TRBD1 covers 7 bases. The CDR3 is made up of 13 amino acids. Per the germline V gene, CDR1 is MNHNS and CDR2 is SASEGT. Unmatched junction bases numbered 4, after V lost 4 bases and J lost 5 bases.